A selection of T cell receptor beta chains follows, all from one sample in a study of type 1 and type 2 diabetes patients. Via MiXCR, TCRdb re-called the multiplex PCR reads, giving one row per CDR3 protein. Here the sample spans fewer than 350,000 distinct CDR3 sequences, more than 45% being singletons. The sample was peripheral blood mononuclear cells (PBMCs). All receptors come from a man between 18 and 35 years old with type 2 diabetes. Both conserved end residues are part of each CDR3. The D gene is left open where the match is weak. Clone size appears in some rows only: once, few, many, or a class for an expanded clone.

>-|-|TRBJ2-5|TRBV6-6
CASSESIGYQETQYF
TGCGCCAGCAGTGAGTCAATCGGGTACCAAGAGACCCAGTACTTC
>-|-|TRBJ2-2|TRBV7-3
CASSLMATGELFF
TGTGCCAGCAGCTTAATGGCCACCGGGGAGTTGTTTTTT
>-|TRBD1|TRBJ1-1|TRBV7-1
CASSPDRAAPEAFF
TGTGCCAGCAGCCCAGACAGGGCGGCCCCTGAAGCTTTCTTT
>many|-|TRBJ1-1|TRBV15
CATSRDQGVNTEAFF
TGTGCCACCAGCAGAGACCAGGGCGTGAACACTGAAGCTTTCTTT
>-|TRBD1|TRBJ2-7|TRBV5-1
CASSLGSGGPYEQYF
TGCGCCAGCAGCTTGGGGTCAGGGGGTCCCTACGAGCAGTACTTC
>-|TRBD2|TRBJ2-1|TRBV7-2
CASSRTSGRGTYNEQFF
TGTGCCAGCAGCCGAACTAGCGGGAGGGGAACCTACAATGAGCAGTTCTTC
>-|-|TRBJ1-2|TRBV20-1
CSASQGNYGYTF
TGCAGTGCTAGTCAGGGTAACTATGGCTACACCTTC
>-|-|TRBJ1-2|TRBV7-8
CASSETDGTPFNGYTF
TGTGCCAGCAGCGAAACAGACGGGACACCGTTCAATGGCTACACCTTC
>-|-|TRBJ1-2|TRBV30
CAWIYGYTF
TGTGCCTGGATATATGGCTACACCTTC
>-|-|TRBJ1-6|TRBV20-1
CSARVDRSYNSPLHF
TGCAGTGCTAGAGTCGACAGATCCTACAATTCACCCCTCCACTTT
>-|TRBD1|TRBJ1-1|TRBV10-3
CAISESPGQGLNTEAFF
TGTGCCATCAGTGAGTCGCCGGGACAGGGCCTGAACACTGAAGCTTTCTTT
>few|TRBD1|TRBJ2-5|TRBV4-1
CASSQPRQGETQYF
TGCGCCAGCAGCCAACCCAGACAGGGCGAGACCCAGTACTTC
>few|-|TRBJ2-1|TRBV2
CASSDKGYNEQFF
TGTGCCAGCAGTGATAAGGGCTACAATGAGCAGTTCTTC
>-|TRBD1|TRBJ1-5|TRBV7-9
CASSCNRDRARNQPQHF
TGTGCCAGCAGCTGTAACCGGGACAGGGCTCGCAATCAGCCCCAGCATTTT
>-|-|TRBJ1-1|TRBV10-3
CASTSGGILTEAFF
TGTGCCAGCACCTCAGGAGGGATTCTCACTGAAGCTTTCTTT
>-|-|TRBJ2-3|TRBV19
CDLGTGAQTASTDTQYF
TGTGACTTGGGAACCGGGGCCCAAACGGCGAGCACAGATACGCAGTATTTC
>few|TRBD2|TRBJ2-2|TRBV7-6
CASSLDPGGNTGELFF
TGTGCCAGCAGCTTAGATCCGGGAGGGAACACCGGGGAGCTGTTTTTT
>-|-|TRBJ2-7|TRBV12-3/TRBV12-4
CASTNPKDSYEQYF
TGTGCCAGCACCAACCCAAAGGACTCCTACGAGCAGTACTTC
>-|TRBD1|TRBJ2-7|TRBV20-1
CSARDDRQGVGYEQYF
TGCAGTGCTAGAGATGACAGACAGGGCGTAGGGTACGAGCAGTACTTC
>-|-|TRBJ1-2|TRBV2
CASSYSYTLYGYTF
TGTGCCAGCAGTTACTCGTACACCTTGTATGGCTACACCTTC
>-|TRBD1|TRBJ1-6|TRBV28
CASSFRDRDNSPLHF
TGTGCCAGCAGTTTCCGGGACAGGGATAATTCACCCCTCCACTTT
>-|TRBD1|TRBJ2-5|TRBV7-8
CASSLEGAETQYF
TGTGCCAGCAGCTTAGAGGGGGCGGAGACCCAGTACTTC
>few|TRBD1|TRBJ2-7|TRBV10-3
CAISAQGETYEQYF
TGTGCCATCAGTGCGCAGGGGGAGACCTACGAGCAGTACTTC
>-|-|TRBJ2-7|TRBV9
CASSVYDGGDDEQYF
TGTGCCAGCAGCGTCTACGACGGTGGGGATGACGAGCAGTACTTC
>few|-|TRBJ1-1|TRBV24-1
CATREALGTEAFF
TGTGCCACGCGGGAGGCCCTGGGCACTGAAGCTTTCTTT
>-|TRBD1|TRBJ2-7|TRBV19
CASSIRQTGGRSYEQYF
TGTGCCAGTAGTATTAGGCAAACAGGGGGCCGCTCCTACGAGCAGTACTTC
>many|-|TRBJ2-5|TRBV14
CASSQYADQETQYF
TGTGCCAGCAGCCAATATGCGGACCAAGAGACCCAGTACTTC
>few|-|TRBJ2-5|TRBV2
CASRAPGTGETQYF
TGTGCCAGCAGAGCGCCCGGGACCGGGGAGACCCAGTACTTC
>few|TRBD2|TRBJ2-5|TRBV5-1
CASHPNSGRESQETQYF
TGCGCCAGCCACCCAAATAGCGGGAGGGAAAGTCAAGAGACCCAGTACTTC
>once|TRBD2|TRBJ2-5|TRBV7-2
CASSFGTTETQYF
TGTGCCAGCAGCTTTGGGACTACGGAGACCCAGTACTTC
>few|-|TRBJ2-7|TRBV6-6
CASSEAKNEQYF
TGTGCCAGCAGTGAAGCTAAGAACGAGCAGTACTTC
>-|-|TRBJ2-5|TRBV9
CASSASMRPEETQYF
TGTGCCAGCAGCGCCTCCATGAGGCCTGAAGAGACCCAGTACTTC
>-|TRBD2|TRBJ2-1|TRBV9
CASSGGSAYNEQFF
TGTGCCAGCAGCGGCGGGAGTGCGTACAATGAGCAGTTCTTC
>-|TRBD2|TRBJ2-7|TRBV20-1
CSAGKTSGAYEQYF
TGCAGTGCTGGGAAGACTAGCGGGGCCTACGAGCAGTACTTC
>-|-|TRBJ2-7|TRBV29-1
CSVILRDAAREQYF
TGCAGCGTAATCTTGCGGGACGCGGCGAGGGAGCAGTACTTC
>-|TRBD2|TRBJ2-7|TRBV30
CAWSVPTSGTYKQYF
TGTGCCTGGAGTGTCCCGACTAGCGGGACCTACAAGCAGTACTTC
>-|TRBD1|TRBJ2-5|TRBV30
CAWYPRDRGGFETQYF
TGTGCCTGGTACCCCCGGGACAGGGGGGGCTTCGAGACCCAGTACTTC
>-|-|TRBJ2-7|TRBV7-9
CASTPAEGRSDEQYF
TGTGCCAGCACGCCTGCCGAGGGCAGGTCAGACGAGCAGTACTTC
>once|-|TRBJ2-7|TRBV6-5
CASSYSGRVGYEQYF
TGTGCCAGCAGTTACTCGGGTAGGGTAGGGTACGAGCAGTACTTC
>many|-|TRBJ2-7|TRBV28
CASSPYYEQYF
TGTGCCAGCAGTCCGTACTACGAGCAGTACTTC
>few|TRBD2|TRBJ2-3|TRBV12-3/TRBV12-4
CASTPSGGRTDTQYF
TGTGCCAGCACCCCTAGCGGAGGGCGCACAGATACGCAGTATTTT
>many|-|TRBJ1-6|TRBV15
CATSRQNQRVTNSPLHF
TGTGCCACCAGCAGACAAAACCAGCGGGTAACTAATTCACCCCTCCACTTT
>-|TRBD1|TRBJ1-1|TRBV11-2
CASYTGATEAFF
TGTGCCAGCTATACAGGGGCCACTGAAGCTTTCTTT
>-|-|TRBJ1-2|TRBV20-1
CSAGSGRDLYGYTF
TGCAGTGCCGGGTCCGGCCGAGACCTCTATGGCTACACCTTC
>few|-|TRBJ2-2|TRBV29-1
CSVESAGVNTGELFF
TGCAGCGTTGAGTCTGCAGGGGTGAACACCGGGGAGCTGTTTTTT
>few|-|TRBJ1-4|TRBV14
CASSQDRATNEKLFF
TGTGCCAGCAGCCAAGACAGGGCGACTAATGAAAAACTGTTTTTT
>-|TRBD1|TRBJ2-5|TRBV28
CASRGTVGETQYF
TGTGCCAGCAGGGGGACAGTCGGGGAGACCCAGTACTTC
>few|TRBD2|TRBJ2-3|TRBV7-8
CASYKPGGSADTQYF
TGTGCCAGCTACAAACCGGGGGGGTCGGCAGATACGCAGTATTTT
>-|TRBD1|TRBJ1-1|TRBV20-1
CSARRDSQGDTEAFF
TGCAGTGCTAGAAGGGACAGCCAAGGTGACACTGAAGCTTTCTTT
>few|-|TRBJ2-2|TRBV25-1
CASSEYMGSGAGELFF
TGTGCCAGCAGTGAATATATGGGATCAGGCGCCGGGGAGCTGTTTTTT
>-|TRBD1|TRBJ1-1|TRBV25-1
CASSEWDRAEAFF
TGTGCCAGCAGTGAATGGGACAGGGCTGAAGCTTTCTTT
>once|TRBD1|TRBJ1-5|TRBV19
CATGGSMKGNQPQHF
TGTGCCACAGGGGGTAGTATGAAAGGCAATCAGCCCCAGCATTTT
>-|-|TRBJ1-6|TRBV28
CASSRIRASNSPLHF
TGTGCCAGCAGCCGGATCCGGGCCTCCAATTCACCCCTCCACTTT
>-|-|TRBJ1-1|TRBV20-1
CSAREAGTEAFF
TGCAGTGCCCGGGAGGCTGGGACTGAAGCTTTCTTT
>few|-|TRBJ2-3|TRBV7-6
CASSGTRTASTDTQYF
TGTGCCAGCAGCGGTACCCGGACAGCTAGCACAGATACGCAGTATTTT
>once|TRBD1|TRBJ1-2|TRBV6-5
CASSYSRGTGYGYTF
TGTGCCAGCAGTTACTCCCGGGGGACAGGCTATGGCTACACCTTC
>-|-|TRBJ2-1|TRBV19
CASSILGTGNEQFF
TGTGCCAGTAGTATCCTTGGGACGGGCAATGAGCAGTTCTTC
>once|-|TRBJ1-1|TRBV2
CASHPRLTEMNTEAFF
TGTGCCAGCCATCCTCGCTTGACAGAAATGAACACTGAAGCTTTCTTT
>-|-|TRBJ2-3|TRBV30
CAVRKHTVTDTRYF
TGTGCCGTCCGGAAGCACACGGTCACAGATACGCGGTATTTT